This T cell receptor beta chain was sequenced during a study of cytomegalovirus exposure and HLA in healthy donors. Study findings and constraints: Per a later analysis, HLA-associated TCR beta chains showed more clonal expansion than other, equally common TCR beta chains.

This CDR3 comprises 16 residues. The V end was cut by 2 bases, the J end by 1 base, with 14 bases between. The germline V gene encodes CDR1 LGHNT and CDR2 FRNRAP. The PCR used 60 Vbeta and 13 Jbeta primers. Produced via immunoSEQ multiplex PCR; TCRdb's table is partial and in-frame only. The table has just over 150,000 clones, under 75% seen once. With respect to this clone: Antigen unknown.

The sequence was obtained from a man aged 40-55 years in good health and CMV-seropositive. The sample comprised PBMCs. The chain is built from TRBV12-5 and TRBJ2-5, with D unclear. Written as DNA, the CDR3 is TGTGCTAGTGGTTTGATCCGTACTGACTTCCAAGAGACCCAGTACTTC. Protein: CASGLIRTDFQETQYF.